The 23 T cell receptor beta chains in this list originate from one sample, sequenced in a study of identical twins. Via MiXCR, TCRdb re-called the 5' RACE reads, giving one row per CDR3 protein. Among about 280,000 distinct CDR3 sequences, roughly 8.6% were seen once, and the ten largest hold over 2%. This same sample was also taken into another study, of yellow fever vaccine responses in identical twins.

The sequenced material came from memory (CD45RO+) T cells sorted from blood. These receptors came from a woman under 30 in good health.

Ten or more counts support this clonotype. The CDR3 region has the DNA TGTGCCAGCAGTGAACCGAGACAGGGAGATCAGCAGTACGTC. Amino acids: CASSEPRQGDQQYV. The chain is built from TRBV2 and TRBJ2-7; 7 nucleotides align to TRBD1. V trimming: 2 bases; J trimming: 8 bases; junction bases outside the gene matches: 9. The CDR3 is 14 amino acids. From germline, CDR1 is SNHLY and CDR2 FYNNEI.

This clonotype was counted between two and nine times. The chain recombines TRBV5-1 with TRBJ2-2, with 8 bases matching TRBD1. Germline CDR1 SGHRS, CDR2 YFSETQ. V dropped 4 bases and J dropped 5; count of bases not matched to a gene: 7. The CDR3 contains 15 residues. Here the CDR3 DNA reads TGCGCCAGCAGCCCGGACAGGGTGGGGACCGGGGAGCTGTTTTTT. Protein product: CASSPDRVGTGELFF.

Many counts were recorded for this clonotype. The chain joins TRBV25-1 to TRBJ2-6; no clear D gene. Trimming removed 4 bases at V and 0 bases at J, with 1 base between. The CDR3 is 13 amino acids. Germline-derived CDR1 and CDR2 are MGHDK and SYGVNS. DNA of the CDR3: TGTGCCAGCAGTGTCTCTGGGGCCAACGTCCTGACTTTC. This codes for CASSVSGANVLTF.

The sample holds a few counts of this clonotype. The chain links TRBV6-5 to TRBJ2-1; 13 bases fit TRBD2. J gave up 10 bases and V 0 bases, and 3 bases lay outside the gene matches. Germline lookup yields CDR1 MNHEY and CDR2 SVGAGI. This CDR3 spans 15 amino acids. The CDR3 loop is CASSYSGTSGNEQFF. The CDR3 region has the DNA TGTGCCAGCAGTTACTCCGGGACTAGCGGGAACGAGCAGTTCTTC.

This clonotype was seen a handful of times. V usage is TRBV6-4 and J usage is TRBJ2-1, with 7 bases aligning to TRBD1. The CDR3 extends over 15 amino acids. V lost 8 bases and J lost 0; bases outside the gene matches: 7. CDR1 and CDR2 from the germline V gene are MRHNA and SNTAGT. Here the CDR3 reads CASSKTGSSYNEQFF. CDR3 nucleotides: TGTGCCAGCTCGAAGACAGGGAGCTCCTACAATGAGCAGTTCTTC.

The CDR3 DNA follows: TGTGCCAGCAGACCCGGGACTAGGGCCGGGGAGCTGTTTTTT. This translates into CASRPGTRAGELFF. This rearrangement joins TRBV5-8 to TRBJ2-2; TRBD2 matches at 8 bases. With 5 bases clipped from V and 6 bases from J, the junction kept 6 bases outside the gene matches. The germline CDR1 and CDR2 sequences are SGHTS and YDEGEE. This CDR3 has 14 residues.

Of note for this clonotype: Relative to the germline gene, one junction end is altered; a read error may explain this. The chain uses TRBV11-2 and TRBJ2-2, with D unresolved. Germline-derived CDR1 and CDR2 are SGHAT and FQNNGV. The CDR3 extends over 12 amino acids. The CDR3, as DNA: TGTGCCAGCAGATTAGGTACCGGGGAGCTGTTTTTT. Protein: CASRLGTGELFF.

There are a few counts of this clonotype. The V and J genes are TRBV28 and TRBJ1-4, with D uncertain. V lost 4 bases, J lost 5 bases, and 11 bases lay in between. Germline CDR1 MDHEN, CDR2 SYDVKM. The CDR3 is 14 residues long. DNA for the CDR3: TGTGCCAGCAGTTCGGACGGGGAGAATGAAAAACTGTTTTTT. Encoded protein: CASSSDGENEKLFF.

The sample holds a few counts of this clonotype. This sequence joins TRBV7-8 and TRBJ1-1; a possible D gene is TRBD1 (5 bases). The ends were cut back, 5 bases at V and 0 bases at J, with 10 bases in the middle. The CDR3 loop spans 14 amino acids. Per germline, CDR1 SGHVS and CDR2 FQNEAQ. This chain's CDR3 is CASSRGTVNTEAFF. The CDR3, as DNA: TGTGCCAGCAGCCGCGGGACGGTGAACACTGAAGCTTTCTTT.

This clonotype was counted only a few times. In DNA, the CDR3 is TGTGCCAGCTCCATAGGACAGACCTACGAGCAGTACGTC. Its translation is CASSIGQTYEQYV. The genes are TRBV18 and TRBJ2-7; D is perhaps TRBD1 (6 bases). Looked up from germline, CDR1 is KGHSH and CDR2 is LQKENI. The CDR3 sequence is 13 residues long. V gave up 6 bases and J gave up 2 bases, with 11 bases separating them.

This clonotype was seen ten or more times. The J gene is TRBJ2-7, the V gene TRBV2; D is undetermined. Germline-derived CDR1 and CDR2 are SNHLY and FYNNEI. The length of the CDR3 is 12 residues. The V gene lost 3 bases and the J gene lost 4 bases, with 7 bases spanning the gap. In DNA form, the CDR3 reads TGTGCCAGCAGTGATTCCAGATACGAGCAGTACTTC. It codes for CASSDSRYEQYF. The variable domain in full, completed from reference TRBV2 and TRBJ2-7, reads EPEVTQTPSHQVTQMGQEVILRCVPISNHLYFYWYRQILGQKVEFLVSFYNNEISEKSEIFDDQFSVERPDGSNFTLKIRSTKLEDSAMYFCASSDSRYEQYFGPGTRLTVT.

V usage is TRBV6-6 and J usage is TRBJ2-4; D is unresolved. The V gene lost 3 bases and the J gene lost 5 bases, with 17 bases spanning the gap. Germline V lookup: CDR1 MNHNY, CDR2 SVGAGI (reference sequence). CDR3 length equals 16 residues. The CDR3 DNA reads as TGTGCCAGCAGTTATCGCAGCCCTGGGTCCCAAAACATTCAGTACTTC. It encodes CASSYRSPGSQNIQYF.

V gene TRBV10-2 combines with J gene TRBJ2-3; TRBD2 might be the D (7 bases). The germline CDR1 and CDR2 sequences are WSHSY and SAAADI. The CDR3 totals 14 residues. Trimming took 8 bases from V and 0 from J, leaving 12 bases between them. The CDR3 spells CASLRGGSTDTQYF. The CDR3 nucleotides read TGCGCCAGCTTGAGGGGGGGAAGCACAGATACGCAGTATTTT.

This clonotype turned up a few times. J is TRBJ1-1 and V is TRBV28, with 8 bases matching TRBD1. CDR1 and CDR2 (germline): MDHEN, SYDVKM. This CDR3 comprises 16 residues. V dropped 6 bases and J dropped 4; count of bases not matched to a gene: 13. CDR3 in amino acids: CASSSWAGGASTEAFF. DNA for the CDR3: TGTGCCAGCAGCTCATGGGCAGGGGGCGCGAGCACTGAAGCTTTCTTT.

In this sample, this clonotype turned up many times. This rearrangement joins TRBV5-1 to TRBJ2-2; D gene ambiguous. The V gene lost 1 base and the J gene lost 4 bases, with 11 bases spanning the gap. The CDR3 consists of 15 residues. Germline CDR1 reads SGHRS; CDR2 reads YFSETQ. As DNA, the CDR3 is TGCGCCAGCAGCTTGATCGTGCAGCCCACCGGGGAGCTGTTTTTT. Its translation is CASSLIVQPTGELFF.

This clonotype was detected ten times or more. The rearrangement links TRBV5-5 to TRBJ1-5; D remains unclear. V lost 0 bases to trimming and J lost 0 bases, with 13 bases between them. The CDR3 totals 17 residues. Germline V gives CDR1 SGHKS, CDR2 YYEKEE (reference sequence). The CDR3 here is CASSLGRPETSNQPQHF. The CDR3 DNA sequence: TGTGCCAGCAGCTTGGGTCGCCCAGAGACTAGCAATCAGCCCCAGCATTTT.

This clonotype appeared many times. Here the CDR3 reads CASRKGVAGGPNTQYF. The CDR3 nucleotides read TGTGCCAGCAGAAAAGGGGTGGCGGGAGGGCCAAATACGCAGTATTTT. The chain uses TRBV11-3 and TRBJ2-3; TRBD2 aligns across 9 bases. Trimming removed 6 bases from V and 7 bases from J; junction bases left unmatched: 14. The CDR3 runs to 16 residues. Germline CDR1 and CDR2: SGHNT and YENEEA.

This clonotype has ten or more counts. The chain uses TRBV28 and TRBJ2-3; possibly TRBD2 for D (6 bases). This CDR3 spans 14 amino acids. Germline CDR1 MDHEN, CDR2 SYDVKM. V was pared by 7 bases and J by 2 bases, with 13 bases between. CDR3 sequence: CASTFGSPTDTQYF. CDR3 nucleotide sequence: TGTGCCAGCACTTTCGGGAGCCCCACAGATACGCAGTATTTT.

This clonotype appeared many times. The chain couples TRBV4-2 to TRBJ2-1; no reliable D call. V lost 4 bases to trimming and J lost 0 bases, with 10 bases between them. This CDR3 has 15 amino acids. Germline CDR1 LGHNA, CDR2 YNFKEQ. CDR3 in amino acids: CASSLTLSSYNEQFF. CDR3 in DNA: TGTGCCAGCAGCCTGACTCTGAGCTCCTACAATGAGCAGTTCTTC.

V and J are TRBV6-1 and TRBJ2-5; TRBD2 matches 13 bases. Per the germline V gene, CDR1 is MNHNS and CDR2 is SASEGT. The CDR3 runs to 15 residues. J was trimmed by 1 base and V by 6 bases; bases with no gene match: 2. This CDR3 reads CASRLAGGSQETQYF. The DNA of the CDR3 is TGTGCCAGCAGACTAGCGGGGGGGAGCCAAGAGACCCAGTACTTC.

The chain uses TRBV6-1 and TRBJ2-2, with 8 nucleotides matching TRBD1. V dropped 7 bases and J dropped 0; count of bases not matched to a gene: 7. The germline gives CDR1 MNHNS, CDR2 SASEGT. The CDR3 is 16 amino acids. For the CDR3, the DNA is TGTGCCAGCAAGCCTATGGGACAGGCGAACACCGGGGAGCTGTTTTTT. Translation gives CASKPMGQANTGELFF.

V is TRBV19 and J is TRBJ2-1; perhaps TRBD1 as D (5 bases). This CDR3 region has 15 residues. Germline lookup yields CDR1 LNHDA and CDR2 SQIVND (reference sequence). V was pared by 6 bases and J by 4 bases, with 16 bases between. The CDR3 region has the DNA TGTGCCAGTAGGACAGCCCGAGCCCCTTACAATGAGCAGTTCTTC. It translates to CASRTARAPYNEQFF.

This clonotype was seen more than once but under ten times. V gene TRBV7-2 combines with J gene TRBJ1-1; possible D gene TRBD1, 5 bases. The CDR3 extends over 16 amino acids. The germline V gene encodes CDR1 SGHTA and CDR2 FQGNSA. Trimming cost V 5 bases and J 3 bases, with 19 bases left between them. This CDR3 is CASSPLPGLGYTEAFF. Written as DNA, the CDR3 is TGTGCCAGCAGCCCCCTTCCGGGGCTCGGATACACTGAAGCTTTCTTT.